These 25 T cell receptor beta chains originate from one sample sequenced in a study of beta chain features in type 1 diabetes. Study results and limitations: Type 1 diabetes patients had moderately but significantly shorter TCRB CDR3s in all four CD4+ subsets.

The isolated RNA, all of it, was reverse transcribed, so expressed TCRB transcripts were what got sequenced. The method was immunoSEQ multiplex PCR; TCRdb's version includes in-frame clones alone and lacks a portion of them. The sample lists approximately 250,000 clones; 16% were seen once. These receptors are not linked to any known antigen. Sequenced: naive CD4+ T cells from blood. Receptors were obtained from a man aged 30-40 years with type 1 diabetes.

The chain links TRBV25-1 to TRBJ1-1, with D uncertain. With 3 bases removed from V and 7 bases from J, the gap between germline ends came to 6 bases. The CDR3 is 11 amino acids. Germline CDR1 is MGHDK and CDR2 is SYGVNS. This CDR3 is CASSEYYEAFF. For the CDR3, the DNA is TGTGCCAGCAGTGAGTACTATGAAGCTTTCTTT.

The chain joins TRBV7-2 to TRBJ2-3, with 13 bases that match TRBD2. The V gene end was trimmed by 5 bases and the J gene end by 2 bases; junction bases not matched to a gene: 10. The CDR3 is 18 residues long. The V gene's germline CDR1 is SGHTA and CDR2 FQGNSA. The CDR3 is CASSLPQGLAGTTDTQYF. Here the CDR3 DNA reads TGTGCCAGCAGCCTCCCCCAGGGACTAGCGGGAACCACAGATACGCAGTATTTT.

The chain combines TRBV25-1 with TRBJ1-2, with TRBD1 identical over 7 bases. The J segment lost 4 bases and the V segment lost 6 bases, leaving 8 bases of the junction unmatched. CDR3 length: 14 amino acids. CDR1 is MGHDK and CDR2 is SYGVNS in the germline V gene. In DNA form, the CDR3 reads TGTGCCAGCAGGGCTACAGGGGAGGGCTATGGCTACACCTTC. This gives the protein CASRATGEGYGYTF.

This clone was recorded a few times. This chain links TRBV7-9 with TRBJ1-1; D unclear. The V end lost 5 bases, the J end lost 10 bases, and 14 bases lay between the germline ends. CDR1 and CDR2 from the germline V gene are SEHNR and FQNEAQ (reference sequence). The CDR3 spans 12 residues. The CDR3 bases are TGTGCCAGCAGCCGAGGCGGGTTGGGAGCTTTCTTT. This sequence encodes CASSRGGLGAFF.

The rearrangement links TRBV5-1 to TRBJ2-5, with 8 positions matching TRBD2. Germline assignment: CDR1 SGHRS and CDR2 YFSETQ. V lost 0 bases, J lost 4 bases, and 8 bases stayed unmatched. The CDR3 is 16 residues long. The CDR3 reads CASSLADLAGGETQYF. In DNA, the CDR3 is TGCGCCAGCAGCTTGGCCGACCTGGCGGGAGGAGAGACCCAGTACTTC.

This clone came up a few times. The chain links TRBV5-1 to TRBJ2-1, with D possibly being TRBD2 (6 bases). Trimming pared 0 bases from V and 3 bases from J, leaving 10 bases between. There are 15 residues in the CDR3. CDR1 is SGHRS, CDR2 YFSETQ, per germline. This chain's CDR3 is CASSLVPGDYNEQFF. The CDR3 nucleotides read TGCGCCAGCAGCTTGGTTCCGGGGGACTACAATGAGCAGTTCTTC.

The chain has TRBV2 and TRBJ1-1; a weak D match, TRBD1 (5 bases). The CDR3 has 10 residues. CDR1 is SNHLY and CDR2 is FYNNEI in the germline V gene. V was trimmed by 3 bases and J by 10 bases, leaving 6 bases between them. CDR3 sequence reads: CASSEGGAFF. DNA of the CDR3: TGTGCCAGCAGTGAGGGGGGAGCTTTCTTT.

In DNA, the CDR3 is TGTGCCAGTAGTCGTTCTGGGAGCGCCGAGCAGTTCTTC. This codes for CASSRSGSAEQFF. The chain employs TRBV19 and TRBJ2-1; a weak D match, TRBD2 (5 bases). This CDR3 has 13 residues. Germline loops: CDR1 LNHDA, CDR2 SQIVND (reference sequence). The germline V and J ends were trimmed by 5 bases and 10 bases, with 15 bases remaining between them.

This clone was seen more than once but under ten times. The chain has TRBV30 and TRBJ1-1, with 8 nucleotides matching TRBD1. The CDR3 spans 15 residues. Trimming cost V 1 base and J 5 bases; bases outside gene matches: 9. Germline CDR1 is GTSNPN and CDR2 is SVGIG (reference sequence). The chain's CDR3 is CAWSAPTGVETEAFF. The CDR3 DNA sequence: TGTGCCTGGAGTGCACCGACAGGGGTTGAGACTGAAGCTTTCTTT.

This clone was seen a few times. CDR3 residues: CASSHPGVRYYGYTF. For the CDR3, the DNA is TGTGCCAGCAGTCACCCCGGGGTCCGGTACTATGGCTACACCTTC. V is TRBV14 and J is TRBJ1-2; D is unresolved. This CDR3 is built from 15 residues. The V gene lost 6 bases and the J gene lost 3 bases, with 17 bases spanning the gap. Germline V lookup: CDR1 SGHDN, CDR2 FVKESK.

V is TRBV15 and J is TRBJ2-1, with 12 nucleotides matching TRBD2. The CDR3 contains 15 residues. Germline loops: CDR1 LNHNV, CDR2 YYDKDF (reference sequence). The ends lost 0 bases at V and 13 bases at J; junction bases unmatched: 7. CDR3 protein: CATSRDRLAGGRQFF. DNA of the CDR3: TGTGCCACCAGCAGAGATCGGCTAGCGGGAGGGCGTCAGTTCTTC.

The chain links TRBV5-1 to TRBJ2-5, with 7 bases matching TRBD2. Germline CDR1 reads SGHRS; CDR2 reads YFSETQ. The CDR3 loop spans 15 amino acids. J was trimmed by 3 bases and V by 2 bases; bases with no gene match: 7. CDR3: CASSLSTSLKETQYF. The CDR3 DNA reads TGCGCCAGCAGCTTATCGACTAGCCTCAAAGAGACCCAGTACTTC.

In regard to this clone: Other DNA sequences in the same sample also yield this CDR3. This chain links TRBV7-9 with TRBJ2-3, with D perhaps TRBD2 (6 bases). The CDR3 extends over 14 amino acids. CDR1 SEHNR and CDR2 FQNEAQ come from the germline V gene (reference sequence). Trimming left V 4 bases short and J 0 bases short, with 8 bases between. The CDR3 spells CASSSSGSTDTQYF. The CDR3 DNA sequence: TGTGCCAGCAGCTCAAGCGGGAGCACAGATACGCAGTATTTT.

This rearrangement joins TRBV11-3 to TRBJ2-5; D is unclear. The CDR3 covers 13 residues. Germline V gene sequence: CDR1 SGHNT, CDR2 YENEEA. Trimming removed 1 base at V and 5 bases at J, with 8 bases between. CDR3 DNA sequence: TGTGCCAGCAGCTTAGGCATTGGGGAGACCCAGTACTTC. As protein: CASSLGIGETQYF.

V is TRBV7-9 and J is TRBJ2-5; D remains unclear. Germline V gene sequence: CDR1 SEHNR, CDR2 FQNEAQ (reference sequence). The CDR3 runs 13 residues. Deletions cut 4 bases from V and 1 base from J, with 7 bases between. The CDR3 region is CASSSQSQETQYF. For the CDR3, the DNA is TGTGCCAGCAGCTCACAGAGCCAAGAGACCCAGTACTTC.

The chain employs TRBV5-4 and TRBJ2-1; 10 bases line up with TRBD2. V trimming: 7 bases; J trimming: 6 bases; junction bases outside the gene matches: 13. Per the germline V gene, CDR1 is SGHNT and CDR2 is YYREEE (reference sequence). This CDR3 spans 16 amino acids. The CDR3 DNA reads TGTGCCAGCGCAGGCGCAGCGGGAGGGCCCCTCAATGAGCAGTTCTTC. Protein product: CASAGAAGGPLNEQFF.

This rearrangement joins TRBV2 to TRBJ2-6; D may be TRBD1 (6 bases). The germline V gene encodes CDR1 SNHLY and CDR2 FYNNEI. Trimming left V 4 bases short and J 0 bases short, with 10 bases between. This CDR3 contains 16 residues. In nucleotides, the CDR3 is TGTGCCAGCAGTGGGACAGCCAGCTCTGGGGCCAACGTCCTGACTTTC. Translating it yields CASSGTASSGANVLTF.

This sequence joins TRBV7-9 and TRBJ1-1; D is ambiguous. The CDR3 length is 14 residues. Between the trimmed V and J ends, which lost 3 bases and 1 base, there was a span of 9 bases. The germline V gene encodes CDR1 SEHNR and CDR2 FQNEAQ (reference sequence). The CDR3 region has the DNA TGTGCCAGCAGCTTGTACCATGGGAACACTGAAGCTTTCTTT. It translates to CASSLYHGNTEAFF.

This clone showed up just once. The chain recombines TRBV9 with TRBJ2-7; the D gene is possibly TRBD1 (5 bases). The CDR3 runs to 15 residues. The germline CDR1 and CDR2 sequences are SGDLS and YYNGEE. Trimming took off 0 bases at V and 2 bases at J, with 12 bases between the two ends. In DNA form, the CDR3 reads TGTGCCAGCAGCGTAGGGGCAGGGATCCCCTACGAGCAGTACTTC. Translated: CASSVGAGIPYEQYF.

The genes are TRBV2 and TRBJ2-3; 7 nucleotides match TRBD2. Germline CDR1 SNHLY, CDR2 FYNNEI. The CDR3 consists of 15 residues. J lost 0 bases, V lost 2 bases, and 2 bases had no gene match. The CDR3 DNA follows: TGTGCCAGCAGTGAAAACGGGAGGAGCACAGATACGCAGTATTTT. Translation gives CASSENGRSTDTQYF. Variable domain in full (rest from reference TRBV2 and TRBJ2-3): EPEVTQTPSHQVTQMGQEVILRCVPISNHLYFYWYRQILGQKVEFLVSFYNNEISEKSEIFDDQFSVERPDGSNFTLKIRSTKLEDSAMYFCASSENGRSTDTQYFGPGTRLTVL.

This clone was seen more than once but under ten times. The rearrangement links TRBV14 to TRBJ2-5; no firm D call. With 0 bases removed from V and 4 bases from J, the gap between germline ends came to 12 bases. Germline CDR1 reads SGHDN; CDR2 reads FVKESK. The CDR3 has 15 amino acids. Here the CDR3 reads CASSQDWGRAETQYF. In nucleotides, the CDR3 is TGTGCCAGCAGCCAAGATTGGGGAAGGGCAGAGACCCAGTACTTC.

This clone showed up just a few times. The V gene is TRBV29-1, the J gene TRBJ2-3; D not certain. Trimming shortened V by 7 bases and J by 5 bases, and 7 bases separated the two germline ends. This CDR3 region has 10 residues. CDR1 and CDR2 (germline): SQVTM, ANQGSEA. Here the CDR3 DNA reads TGCAGCGCAAGAAGAGATACGCAGTATTTT. Protein sequence: CSARRDTQYF.

The CDR3 reads CASSPQYRDSYNEQFF. The CDR3 DNA follows: TGCGCCAGCAGCCCCCAATACCGGGACAGCTACAATGAGCAGTTCTTC. The chain combines TRBV5-1 with TRBJ2-1, with 7 bases lining up with TRBD1. V lost 4 bases, J lost 3 bases, and 10 bases stayed unmatched. CDR1 SGHRS and CDR2 YFSETQ come from the germline V gene. The CDR3 length is 16 residues.

The chain carries TRBV19 and TRBJ2-1; 9 nucleotides match TRBD1. Germline assignment: CDR1 LNHDA and CDR2 SQIVND (reference sequence). This CDR3 spans 15 amino acids. Unmatched junction bases numbered 7, after V lost 6 bases and J lost 4 bases. The DNA for the CDR3 is TGTGCCAGTAGCCCCACGGACAGGGGTTACAATGAGCAGTTCTTC. Translating it yields CASSPTDRGYNEQFF.

This clone was observed a handful of times. This chain uses TRBV29-1 with TRBJ2-1; maybe TRBD1 (6 bases). The V gene lost 5 bases and the J gene lost 4 bases, with 15 bases spanning the gap. The CDR3 extends over 14 amino acids. Germline CDR1 reads SQVTM; CDR2 reads ANQGSEA. The CDR3 region has the DNA TGCAGCGTTATGAGGGGGACGGCTTACAATGAGCAGTTCTTC. It codes for CSVMRGTAYNEQFF.